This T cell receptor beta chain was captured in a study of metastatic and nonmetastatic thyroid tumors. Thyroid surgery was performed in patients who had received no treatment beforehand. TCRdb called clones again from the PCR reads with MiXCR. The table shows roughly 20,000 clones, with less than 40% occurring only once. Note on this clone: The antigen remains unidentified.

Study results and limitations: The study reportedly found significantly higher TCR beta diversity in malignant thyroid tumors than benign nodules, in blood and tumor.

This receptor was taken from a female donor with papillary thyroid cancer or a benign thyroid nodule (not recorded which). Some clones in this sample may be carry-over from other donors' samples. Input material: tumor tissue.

DNA for the CDR3: TGCAGTGCGACAGCGTATAGCAATCAGCCCCAGCATTTT. Translated: CSATAYSNQPQHF. The J gene is TRBJ1-5, the V gene TRBV20-1, with D tentatively TRBD1 (5 bases). V lost 6 bases and J 0 bases, leaving 9 bases between the germline ends. The CDR3 totals 13 residues. The germline CDR1 and CDR2 sequences are DFQATT and SNEGSKA (reference sequence).